Shown below are 23 T cell receptor beta chains from a single sample sequenced in a study of cytomegalovirus exposure and HLA in healthy donors. Primers included in the PCR were 60 Vbeta and 13 Jbeta primers. Some clones are missing from TCRdb's copy, which holds only in-frame ones; the method was immunoSEQ multiplex PCR. The data hold over 100,000 clones, with 76% observed a single time. Sequences were obtained from PBMCs. These receptors all come from a middle-aged woman in good health and CMV-seropositive.

V is TRBV6-1 and J is TRBJ1-6; possibly TRBD1 for D (6 bases). Germline V lookup: CDR1 MNHNS, CDR2 SASEGT. The CDR3 sequence is 13 residues long. The V gene lost 6 bases and the J gene lost 8 bases, with 11 bases spanning the gap. The CDR3 is CASRVGAHSPLHF. DNA of the CDR3: TGTGCCAGCAGAGTGGGGGCTCATTCACCCCTCCACTTT.

V usage is TRBV29-1 and J usage is TRBJ2-7; 7 bases align to TRBD1. The CDR3 loop spans 12 amino acids. Germline V gives CDR1 SQVTM, CDR2 ANQGSEA. V shed 7 bases, J shed 3 bases, and the junction held 6 bases outside the gene matches. The CDR3 region has the DNA TGCAGCGCCAGGGGACAGATCTACGAGCAGTACTTC. It specifies CSARGQIYEQYF.

Only one count was recorded for this clone. The rearrangement uses TRBV2 and TRBJ1-1; D perhaps matches TRBD1 (6 bases). V lost 4 bases and J lost 6, with 15 bases in between. The CDR3 spans 14 residues. Germline V CDR1 and CDR2: SNHLY, FYNNEI. This chain's CDR3 is CASSAFRGGPEAFF. The CDR3 region has the DNA TGTGCCAGCAGTGCATTCCGTGGGGGCCCTGAAGCTTTCTTT.

This chain joins TRBV10-3 and TRBJ1-1; D uncertain. The V end was cut by 3 bases, the J end by 1 base, with 6 bases between. CDR1 is ENHRY, CDR2 SYGVKD, per germline. There are 13 residues in the CDR3. The CDR3 sequence: CAISDRSNTEAFF. Here the CDR3 DNA reads TGTGCCATCAGTGACAGGTCGAACACTGAAGCTTTCTTT.

This chain joins TRBV2 and TRBJ2-3; D unresolved. V was cut by 10 bases and J by 6 bases, with 8 bases left in between. Germline CDR1 is SNHLY and CDR2 is FYNNEI. This CDR3 has 10 residues. This CDR3 is CATLSDTQYF. CDR3 DNA sequence: TGTGCCACCCTGTCCGATACGCAGTATTTT.

This chain joins TRBV5-1 and TRBJ2-5; TRBD2 matches at 12 bases. The CDR3 covers 16 residues. Germline V CDR1 and CDR2: SGHRS, YFSETQ. V lost 4 bases to trimming and J lost 0 bases; unmatched junction nucleotides: 4. CDR3 region: CASSKGTSGYQETQYF. The CDR3 region has the DNA TGCGCCAGCAGCAAAGGGACTAGCGGGTACCAAGAGACCCAGTACTTC.

The V call is TRBV7-9, the J call TRBJ2-5, with D possibly matching TRBD1 (7 bases). V lost 5 bases, J lost 2 bases, and 18 bases lay in between. The CDR3 length is 16 residues. CDR1 SEHNR and CDR2 FQNEAQ come from the germline V gene (reference sequence). The CDR3 region has the DNA TGTGCCAGCAGCCAATACCGGAGGGGGCGACAAGAGACCCAGTACTTC. The encoded protein is CASSQYRRGRQETQYF. Looking up the rest from reference TRBV7-9 and TRBJ2-5 gives the full variable domain: DTGVSQNPRHKITKRGQNVTFRCDPISEHNRLYWYRQTLGQGPEFLTYFQNEAQLEKSRLLSDRFSAERPKGSFSTLEIQRTEQGDSAMYLCASSQYRRGRQETQYFGPGTRLLVL.

With regard to this clone: At one boundary the junction diverges from the germline segment, which might be a read error. This chain links TRBV7-7 with TRBJ2-5; 13 nucleotides agree with TRBD2. The CDR3 consists of 16 residues. Germline assignment: CDR1 SSHAT and CDR2 FNYEAQ (reference sequence). CDR3 sequence: CASSLTSGGSRETQYF. The CDR3 DNA sequence: TGTGCTAGCAGCCTGACTAGCGGGGGGAGTCGAGAGACCCAGTACTTC.

The rearrangement uses TRBV5-1 and TRBJ1-1; D not resolved. V was pared by 1 base and J by 1 base, with 8 bases between. CDR3 length equals 14 residues. Germline-derived CDR1 and CDR2 are SGHRS and YFSETQ. The CDR3, as DNA: TGCGCCAGCAGCTTGTACGGGAAGAACACTGAAGCTTTCTTT. Its protein product is CASSLYGKNTEAFF.

This clone was found a few times. The rearrangement links TRBV5-5 to TRBJ1-4; the D gene is possibly TRBD1 (5 bases). Germline V lookup: CDR1 SGHKS, CDR2 YYEKEE (reference sequence). CDR3 length: 16 amino acids. V lost 4 bases and J lost 6, with 19 bases in between. CDR3 coding DNA: TGTGCCAGCAGCCTCGCAGGGCGCTTCGCTGATGAAAAACTGTTTTTT. It encodes CASSLAGRFADEKLFF. Together with reference TRBV5-5 and TRBJ1-4, the CDR3 gives the full variable domain: DAGVTQSPTHLIKTRGQQVTLRCSPISGHKSVSWYQQVLGQGPQFIFQYYEKEERGRGNFPDRFSARQFPNYSSELNVNALLLGDSALYLCASSLAGRFADEKLFFGSGTQLSVL.

The V and J genes are TRBV7-9 and TRBJ1-2, with D perhaps matching TRBD1 (6 bases). Trimming cost V 4 bases and J 5 bases, with 14 bases left between them. Germline CDR1 and CDR2: SEHNR and FQNEAQ (reference sequence). This CDR3 is 14 amino acids long. CDR3 in DNA: TGTGCCAGCAGCTCGAGGGACAAGGTTTATGGCTACACCTTC. Amino acids: CASSSRDKVYGYTF.

The rearrangement links TRBV6-5 to TRBJ2-3; TRBD2 agrees at 13 bases. The J segment lost 5 bases and the V segment lost 4 bases, leaving 6 bases of the junction unmatched. CDR3 length equals 16 residues. Germline V gives CDR1 MNHEY, CDR2 SVGAGI. The CDR3 DNA reads TGTGCCAGCAGTTCACTAGCGGGGGGGCGAGGAGATACGCAGTATTTT. The encoded protein is CASSSLAGGRGDTQYF.

V is TRBV5-1 and J is TRBJ2-1; the match to TRBD2 covers 8 bases. Germline trimming cut 0 bases from V and 3 bases from J; bases unmatched to any gene: 2. Per germline, CDR1 SGHRS and CDR2 YFSETQ. The CDR3 is 15 residues long. CDR3 nucleotide sequence: TGCGCCAGCAGCTTGGGAGCGGGGGACTACAATGAGCAGTTCTTC. This codes for CASSLGAGDYNEQFF.

The chain joins TRBV11-2 to TRBJ1-3, with D perhaps matching TRBD1 (5 bases). The germline V gene encodes CDR1 SGHAT and CDR2 FQNNGV. Between the trimmed V and J ends, which lost 3 bases and 0 bases, there was a span of 6 bases. The CDR3 has 14 amino acids. As DNA, the CDR3 is TGTGCCAGCAGCTTGGACATCTCTGGAAACACCATATATTTT. Translating it yields CASSLDISGNTIYF.

This clone has only a few counts. The V call is TRBV11-2, the J call TRBJ1-1, with 7 nucleotides matching TRBD1. Trimming removed 3 bases from V and 0 bases from J; junction bases left unmatched: 7. The CDR3 covers 16 residues. Germline loops: CDR1 SGHAT, CDR2 FQNNGV. This chain's CDR3 is CASSLKFGTVNTEAFF. CDR3 bases: TGTGCCAGCAGCTTGAAGTTCGGGACAGTGAACACTGAAGCTTTCTTT.

This clone has a single count. This chain joins TRBV12-2 and TRBJ1-5; TRBD1, the table's D call, was not compared with the DNA. TRBV12-2 is classified as a pseudogene. The CDR3 runs to 17 residues. The CDR3 sequence: CASRLRGQQGNNQPQHF. Written as DNA, the CDR3 is TGTGCAAGTCGCTTAAGGGGGCAGCAGGGTAACAATCAGCCCCAGCATTTT.

V gene TRBV6-4 combines with J gene TRBJ2-2; possibly TRBD2 for D (5 bases). Between the trimmed V and J ends, which lost 4 bases and 4 bases, there was a span of 10 bases. Germline values: CDR1 MRHNA, CDR2 SNTAGT. The CDR3 covers 14 residues. The CDR3 spells CASSVGLGTGELFF. The CDR3 coding sequence is TGTGCCAGCAGTGTCGGACTTGGCACCGGGGAGCTGTTTTTT.

V usage is TRBV5-1 and J usage is TRBJ1-2; tentatively, D is TRBD1 (6 bases). Trimming removed 1 base from V and 4 bases from J, with 14 bases in between. CDR3 length equals 15 residues. Germline CDR1 is SGHRS and CDR2 is YFSETQ. CDR3 sequence reads: CASSLRQMGAYGYTF. The CDR3, as DNA: TGCGCCAGCAGCTTGAGACAGATGGGGGCCTATGGCTACACCTTC.

The gene calls are TRBV4-2 and TRBJ1-3; D uncertain. V was shortened by 2 bases and J by 5 bases, with 13 bases between the two germline ends. This CDR3 region has 15 residues. Germline CDR1 LGHNA, CDR2 YNFKEQ. The CDR3 region is CASSQSASLRNTIYF. The CDR3 nucleotides are TGTGCCAGCAGCCAATCAGCGTCCTTGAGAAACACCATATATTTT.

V usage is TRBV7-9 and J usage is TRBJ1-1; unclear D gene. V dropped 1 base and J dropped 2 bases, with 11 bases sitting between them. This CDR3 is built from 15 residues. Germline V gene data show CDR1 as SEHNR and CDR2 as FQNEAQ (reference sequence). The chain's CDR3 is CASSLGGGANTEAFF. CDR3 DNA: TGTGCCAGCAGCTTAGGAGGAGGAGCCAACACTGAAGCTTTCTTT.

The gene calls are TRBV5-6 and TRBJ2-7; D is possibly TRBD2 (6 bases). Trimming took off 4 bases at V and 3 bases at J, with 17 bases between the two ends. The CDR3 is 15 amino acids. Germline CDR1 is SGHDT and CDR2 is YYEEEE. The CDR3 protein is CASSSVTSPNYEQYF. CDR3 sequence (DNA): TGTGCCAGCAGCAGTGTAACTAGCCCAAACTACGAGCAGTACTTC.

The J gene is TRBJ2-3, the V gene TRBV11-1, with 8 bases matching TRBD2. Germline V lookup: CDR1 SGHAT, CDR2 FQDESV (reference sequence). CDR3 size: 14 residues. The J segment lost 9 bases and the V segment lost 4 bases, leaving 9 bases of the junction unmatched. The CDR3 sequence: CASSSAAGGDTQYF. CDR3 in DNA: TGTGCCAGCAGCTCGGCGGCGGGGGGAGACACGCAGTATTTT.

The chain uses TRBV2 and TRBJ2-3; TRBD2 agrees at 8 bases. Per germline, CDR1 SNHLY and CDR2 FYNNEI. The J segment lost 2 bases and the V segment lost 2 bases, leaving 3 bases of the junction unmatched. The CDR3 is made up of 15 amino acids. The CDR3 region has the DNA TGTGCCAGCAGTGAACAGCGGGGGATCACAGATACGCAGTATTTT. It encodes CASSEQRGITDTQYF.